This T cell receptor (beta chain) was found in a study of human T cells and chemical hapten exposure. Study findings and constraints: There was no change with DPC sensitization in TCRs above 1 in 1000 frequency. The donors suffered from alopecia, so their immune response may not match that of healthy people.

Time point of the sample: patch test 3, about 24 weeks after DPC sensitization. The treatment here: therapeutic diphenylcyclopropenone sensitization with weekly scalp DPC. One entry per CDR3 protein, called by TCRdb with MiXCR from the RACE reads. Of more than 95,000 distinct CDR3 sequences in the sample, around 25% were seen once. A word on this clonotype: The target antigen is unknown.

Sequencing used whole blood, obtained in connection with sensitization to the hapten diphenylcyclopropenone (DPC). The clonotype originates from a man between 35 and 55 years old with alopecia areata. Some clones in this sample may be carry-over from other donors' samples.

The CDR3 nucleotides read TGTGCCAGCAGCTTGCCCGGGACAGGGGAAGAGACCCAGTACTTC. Its protein is CASSLPGTGEETQYF. The chain joins TRBV7-9 to TRBJ2-5, with 10 bases that match TRBD1. After removal of 3 bases from V and 3 bases from J, the junction contained 4 bases not matched to a gene. Germline-derived CDR1 and CDR2 are SEHNR and FQNEAQ (reference sequence). CDR3 length: 15 residues.